The entry below gives a single T cell receptor (beta chain) sequence along with its context. Its antigen is undetermined. PCR primers comprised 60 Vbeta and 13 Jbeta primers. TCRdb's table, derived via immunoSEQ multiplex PCR, lists solely in-frame clones and lacks some. The table records some 130,000 clones, around 77% of them present only once. The data are from a study of cytomegalovirus exposure and HLA in healthy donors. Study results and limitations: Indistinguishability led to the exclusion of some V segments, TRBV6-2 and TRBV6-3 included. The authors later linked a missense DCLRE1C variant to TCR beta V- and J-gene trimming. Versus the approximately 700-donor mean, an Asian-associated ancestry cluster reportedly showed fewer N-insertions in a later analysis.

The V segment lost 4 bases and the J segment 8 bases; nucleotides outside the gene matches: 11. Germline lookup yields CDR1 SQVTM and CDR2 ANQGSEA. The length of the CDR3 is 15 residues. The sequenced sample consisted of PBMCs. The TCR comes from a man aged 18 to 29 in good health and CMV-seronegative. The chain has TRBV29-1 and TRBJ1-4; TRBD1 matches at 9 bases. The CDR3 DNA sequence: TGCAGCGTTGGGACGAGGGGGACAGGGCAGGAAAAACTGTTTTTT. Translation gives CSVGTRGTGQEKLFF.